The clone carrying this TCR beta chain was seen only once. The data are from a study of identical twins. TCRdb re-derived calls from the 5' RACE reads in MiXCR, one entry per CDR3 protein. Of about 390,000 distinct CDR3 sequences listed, approximately 9.1% are singletons. Germline CDR1 and CDR2: SNHLY and FYNNEI. V lost 5 bases, J lost 0 bases, and 11 bases lay in between. The length of the CDR3 is 15 residues. Sequencing was done on a sample of naive T cells sorted from blood. The rearrangement joins TRBV2 to TRBJ2-1, with D possibly TRBD1 on 6 matching bases. The TCR sequence derives from a woman in her fifties or sixties in good health. CDR3 nucleotides: TGTGCCAGCAGTCGTGAGACAGGCTCCTACAATGAGCAGTTCTTC. Translated: CASSRETGSYNEQFF.